Included here is one TCR beta chain sequence, with context. RNA amounts of about 0.5 to 1 ug underwent reverse transcription with random hexamers. immunoSEQ multiplex PCR amplified TCR beta CDR3 across 54 Vbeta, 13 Jbeta. Each CDR3 protein gets one entry after TCRdb re-called the immunoSEQ multiplex PCR reads with MiXCR. Seen here are about 94,000 distinct CDR3 sequences, around 94% observed once, and the top ten hold over 0.3%. The data originate from a study of CD8 T cells in Susac syndrome. About the research overall: At the time their blood was drawn, patients with Susac syndrome were either therapy-naive, on corticosteroids (with some of them also receiving intravenous immunoglobulin), or on intravenous immunoglobulin alone.

The CDR3 has 17 amino acids. With V trimmed by 7 bases and J by 4 bases, 8 bases remained unmatched. The T cells that were sequenced for TCR beta were CD8+ and CD4+ cells from blood. Specimen: CD4+ T cells from PBMCs. V gene TRBV12-3 or TRBV12-4 combines with J gene TRBJ2-2; the match to TRBD2 covers 14 bases. This TCR came from a human donor with Susac syndrome. The CDR3 spells CASIPGLAGGVTGELFF. CDR3 DNA: TGTGCCAGCATACCAGGACTAGCGGGGGGAGTCACCGGGGAGCTGTTTTTT.